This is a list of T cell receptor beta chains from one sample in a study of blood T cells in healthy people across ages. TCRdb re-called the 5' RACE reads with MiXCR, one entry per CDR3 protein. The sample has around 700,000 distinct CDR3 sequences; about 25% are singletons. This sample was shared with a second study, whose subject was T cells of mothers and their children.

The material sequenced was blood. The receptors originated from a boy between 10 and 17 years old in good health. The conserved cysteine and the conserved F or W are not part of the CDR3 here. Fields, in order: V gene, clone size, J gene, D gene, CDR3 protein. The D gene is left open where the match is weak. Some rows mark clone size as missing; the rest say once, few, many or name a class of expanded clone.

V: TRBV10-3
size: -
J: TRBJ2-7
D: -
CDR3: AIKTRGHEQY

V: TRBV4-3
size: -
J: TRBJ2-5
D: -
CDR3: ASSQDRGASGQETQY

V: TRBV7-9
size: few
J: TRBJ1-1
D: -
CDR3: ASTGNTEAF

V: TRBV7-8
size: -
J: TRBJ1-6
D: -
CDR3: ASSPTGTQVNSPLH

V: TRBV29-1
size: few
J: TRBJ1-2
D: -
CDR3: SVEDRADGYT

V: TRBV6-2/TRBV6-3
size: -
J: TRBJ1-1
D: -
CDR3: ASSRSFEAF

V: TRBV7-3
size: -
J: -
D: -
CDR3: ASSLFRNNEQF

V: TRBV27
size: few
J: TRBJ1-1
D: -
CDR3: ASSLSPSNTEAF

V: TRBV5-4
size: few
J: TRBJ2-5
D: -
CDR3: ASSLIEEETQY

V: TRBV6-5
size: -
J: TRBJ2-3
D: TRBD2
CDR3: ASSPPEAGGYGTQY

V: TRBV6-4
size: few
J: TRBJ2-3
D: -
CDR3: ASSDSGPVSTDTQY

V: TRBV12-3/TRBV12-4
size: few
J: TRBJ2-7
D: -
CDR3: ASSFLQLSGPSYEQY

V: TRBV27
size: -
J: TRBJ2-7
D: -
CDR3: ASSLWGQGGNEQY

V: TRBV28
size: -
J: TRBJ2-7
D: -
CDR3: ASTVRTPAYEQY

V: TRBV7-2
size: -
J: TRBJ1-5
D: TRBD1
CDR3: ASSLVGQGVGNQPQH

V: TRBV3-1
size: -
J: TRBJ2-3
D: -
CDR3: ASSQEGPTSQY